The entry below gives a single TCR beta chain sequence along with its context. Its antigen is currently unknown. The data are from a study of cytomegalovirus exposure and HLA in healthy donors. Whole-study context: The 120 validation repertoires, a later analysis reported, used the same platform as the roughly 650 repertoires from the first cohort.

Study-wide results and limits: It was 150 to 200 TCR beta chains that were listed as cytomegalovirus-associated. The classifier reportedly diagnosed cytomegalovirus status with high specificity and sensitivity.

Sequenced by immunoSEQ multiplex PCR; TCRdb stores in-frame clones only, minus some. The sample carries 250,000 to 400,000 clones, approximately 86% recorded once. Looked up from germline, CDR1 is SGHAT and CDR2 is FQNNGV. The CDR3 extends over 16 amino acids. The V and J ends lost 5 bases and 2 bases, in that order; junction bases with no gene match: 7. The clonotype originates from a young man in good health and CMV-seronegative. The specimen sequenced was PBMCs. The V and J genes are TRBV11-2 and TRBJ2-3; 10 bases are shared with TRBD2. The CDR3 sequence: CASSHVAGGPTDTQYF. The CDR3 nucleotides read TGTGCCAGCAGCCATGTAGCGGGGGGTCCCACAGATACGCAGTATTTT.